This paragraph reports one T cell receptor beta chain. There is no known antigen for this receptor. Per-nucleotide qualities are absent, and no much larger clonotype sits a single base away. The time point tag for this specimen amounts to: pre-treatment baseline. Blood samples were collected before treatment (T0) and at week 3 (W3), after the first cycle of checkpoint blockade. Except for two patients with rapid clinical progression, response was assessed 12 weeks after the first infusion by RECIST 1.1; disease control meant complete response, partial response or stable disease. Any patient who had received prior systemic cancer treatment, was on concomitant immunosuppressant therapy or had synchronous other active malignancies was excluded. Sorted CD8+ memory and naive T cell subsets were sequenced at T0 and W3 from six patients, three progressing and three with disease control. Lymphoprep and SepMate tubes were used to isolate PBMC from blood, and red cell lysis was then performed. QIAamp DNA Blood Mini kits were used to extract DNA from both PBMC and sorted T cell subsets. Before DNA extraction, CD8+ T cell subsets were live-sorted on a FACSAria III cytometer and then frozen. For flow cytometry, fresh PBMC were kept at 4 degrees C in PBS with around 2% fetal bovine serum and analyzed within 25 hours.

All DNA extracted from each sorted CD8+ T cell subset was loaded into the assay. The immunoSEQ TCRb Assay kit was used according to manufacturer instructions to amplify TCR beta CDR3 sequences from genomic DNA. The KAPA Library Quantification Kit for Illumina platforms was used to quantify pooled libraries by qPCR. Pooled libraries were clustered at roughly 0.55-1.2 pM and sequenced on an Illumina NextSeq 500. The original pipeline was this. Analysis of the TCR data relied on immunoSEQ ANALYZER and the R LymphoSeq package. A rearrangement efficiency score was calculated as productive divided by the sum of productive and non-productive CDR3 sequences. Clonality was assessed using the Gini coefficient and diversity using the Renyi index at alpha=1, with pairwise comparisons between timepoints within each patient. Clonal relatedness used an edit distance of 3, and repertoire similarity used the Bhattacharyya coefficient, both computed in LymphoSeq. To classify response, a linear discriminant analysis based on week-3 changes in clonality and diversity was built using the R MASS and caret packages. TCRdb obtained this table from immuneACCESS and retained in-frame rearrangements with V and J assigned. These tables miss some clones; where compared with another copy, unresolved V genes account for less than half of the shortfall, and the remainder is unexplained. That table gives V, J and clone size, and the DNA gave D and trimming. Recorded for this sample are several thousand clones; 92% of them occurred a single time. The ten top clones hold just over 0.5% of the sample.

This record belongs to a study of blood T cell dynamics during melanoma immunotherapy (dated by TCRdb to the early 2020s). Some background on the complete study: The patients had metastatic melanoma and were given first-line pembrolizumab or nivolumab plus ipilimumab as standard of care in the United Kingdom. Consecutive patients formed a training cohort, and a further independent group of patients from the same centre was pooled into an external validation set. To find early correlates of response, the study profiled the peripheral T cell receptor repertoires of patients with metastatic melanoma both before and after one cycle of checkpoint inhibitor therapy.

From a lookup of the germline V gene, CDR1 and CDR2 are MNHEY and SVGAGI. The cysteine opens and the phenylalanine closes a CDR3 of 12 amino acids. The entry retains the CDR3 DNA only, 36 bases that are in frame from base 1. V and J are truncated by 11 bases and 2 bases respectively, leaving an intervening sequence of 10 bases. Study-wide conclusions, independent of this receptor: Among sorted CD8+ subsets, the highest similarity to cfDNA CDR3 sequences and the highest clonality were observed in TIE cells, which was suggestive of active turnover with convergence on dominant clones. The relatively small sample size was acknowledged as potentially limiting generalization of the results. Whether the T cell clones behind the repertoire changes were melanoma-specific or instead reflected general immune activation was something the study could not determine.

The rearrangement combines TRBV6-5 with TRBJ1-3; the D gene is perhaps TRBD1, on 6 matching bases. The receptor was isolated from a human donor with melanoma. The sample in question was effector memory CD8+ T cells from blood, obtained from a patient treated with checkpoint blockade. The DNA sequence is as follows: TGTGCCGCCCAGGGGCCTGGAAACACCATATATTTT. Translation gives CAAQGPGNTIYF.